This TCR beta chain was captured by sequencing in a study of T cells in Graves' hyperthyroidism and ophthalmopathy. Patients having uncontrolled infection, another autoimmune disease, pregnancy or lactation were not included. Diagnoses used clinical symptoms, serum thyroxine and TRAb, thyroid ultrasound and orbital computed tomography. The source of the PBMCs was over 8.5 ml of fresh peripheral blood. Study results and limitations: Among clonotypes expanded in thyroid above 0.001, most were also found in blood.

This clonotype was recorded at least ten times. The antigen remains unidentified. The germline V gene encodes CDR1 MNHNS and CDR2 SASEGT. The CDR3 loop spans 18 amino acids. With 5 bases clipped from V and 0 bases from J, the junction kept 9 bases outside the gene matches. Amplification of TCR beta CDR3 regions used RNA as the template. During a first-round RT-PCR of the TCR CDR3, the HTBI primer set was used. TCRdb re-called the multiplex PCR reads through MiXCR, storing one row per CDR3 protein. This repertoire shows about 600,000 distinct CDR3 sequences, about 14% found once; its top ten account for around 7%.

V is TRBV6-1 and J is TRBJ2-2, with 10 bases identical to TRBD1. Sequencing was done on a sample of blood. The source is a woman in her late teens or twenties with Graves' ophthalmopathy. CDR3 amino acids: CASSFTDRGFANTGELFF. The DNA of the CDR3 is TGTGCCAGCAGTTTTACGGACAGGGGGTTTGCGAACACCGGGGAGCTGTTTTTT.